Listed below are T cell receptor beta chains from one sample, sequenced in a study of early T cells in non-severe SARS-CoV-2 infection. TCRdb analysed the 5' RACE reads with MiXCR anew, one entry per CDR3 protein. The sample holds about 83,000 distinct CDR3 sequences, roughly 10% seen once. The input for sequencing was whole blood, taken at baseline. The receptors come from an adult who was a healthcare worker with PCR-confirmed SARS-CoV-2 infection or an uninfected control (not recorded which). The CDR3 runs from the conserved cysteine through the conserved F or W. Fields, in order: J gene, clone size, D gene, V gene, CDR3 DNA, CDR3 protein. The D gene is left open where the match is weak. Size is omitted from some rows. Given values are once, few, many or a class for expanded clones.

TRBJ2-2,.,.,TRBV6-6,TGTGCCAGCACCTCCGTCAGGGGAGCTGGGCAGCTGTTTTTT,CASTSVRGAGQLFF
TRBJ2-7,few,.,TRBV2,TGTGCCAGCAGTGAAATGGGGACACTTACCTACGAGCAGTACTTC,CASSEMGTLTYEQYF
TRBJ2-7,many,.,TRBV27,TGTGCCAGCAGTTGGCGCAGGGGCTACGAGCAGTACTTC,CASSWRRGYEQYF
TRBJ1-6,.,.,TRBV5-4,TGTGCCAGCAGCTCTAGGGACGCCGACCGCTATAATTCACCCCTCCACTTT,CASSSRDADRYNSPLHF
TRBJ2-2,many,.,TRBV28,TGTGCCAGCAGACCGACAGTCACCGGGGAGCTGTTTTTT,CASRPTVTGELFF
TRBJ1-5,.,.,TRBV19,TGTGCCAGTAGTATAGAGAAAGGGGCGATCAATCAGCCCCAGCATTTT,CASSIEKGAINQPQHF
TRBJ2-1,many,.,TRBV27,TGTGCCAGCAGCACCCGGACTGTTAATGAGCAGTTCTTC,CASSTRTVNEQFF
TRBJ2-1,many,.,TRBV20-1,TGCAGTGCTTGGCTACCGCGGGGGCGGTACAATGAGCAGTTCTTC,CSAWLPRGRYNEQFF
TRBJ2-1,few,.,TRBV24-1,TGTGCCACCAGTGATTTGCGAGACAGTCCGAGACAGTTCTTC,CATSDLRDSPRQFF
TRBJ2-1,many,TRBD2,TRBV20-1,TGCAGTGCTACAGCGGGAGCGGGGAGTGAGCAGTTCTTC,CSATAGAGSEQFF
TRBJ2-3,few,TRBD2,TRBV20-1,TGCAGTGCTGAGACGGCGGGAGCTTCAGATACGCAGTATTTT,CSAETAGASDTQYF
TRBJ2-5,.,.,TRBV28,TGTGCCAGCAGTTTATCCCAGGCAGGGGGGGAGACCCAGTACTTC,CASSLSQAGGETQYF
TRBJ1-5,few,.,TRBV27,TGTGCCAGCAGTTCCTCAGGAAGCAATCAGCCCCAGCATTTT,CASSSSGSNQPQHF
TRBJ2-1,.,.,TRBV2,TGTGCCAGCAGTCGCCGGGTCTCGACCGGGGATGAGCAGTTCTTC,CASSRRVSTGDEQFF
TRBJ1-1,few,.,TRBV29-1,TGCAGCGTTGAAGATCTAGATATTCGGGGGATTGAAGCTTTCTTT,CSVEDLDIRGIEAFF
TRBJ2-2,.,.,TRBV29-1,TGCAGCGCCAGGGTCGCCGGGGAGCTGTTTTTT,CSARVAGELFF
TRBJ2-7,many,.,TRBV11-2,TGTGCCAGCAGCTTAGACTGGAGCTACGAGCAGTACTTC,CASSLDWSYEQYF
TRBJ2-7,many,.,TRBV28,TGTGCCAGCTCCAAGGGTATACACGAGCAGTACTTC,CASSKGIHEQYF
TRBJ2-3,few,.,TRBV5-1,TGCGCCAGCAGCTTGAGGCAGGGGAAGGATACGCAGTATTTT,CASSLRQGKDTQYF
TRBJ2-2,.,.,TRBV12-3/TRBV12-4,TGTGCCAGCATCGCGGGGGCGGCCGGGGAGCTGTTTTTT,CASIAGAAGELFF
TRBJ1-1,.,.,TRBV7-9,TGTGCCAGCAGCTCCGTGACAGCCAACACTGAAGCTTTCTTT,CASSSVTANTEAFF
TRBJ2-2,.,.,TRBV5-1,TGCGCCAGCAGCCCACAGCTATCTGGCGGGGAGCTGTTTTTT,CASSPQLSGGELFF
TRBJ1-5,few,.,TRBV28,TGTGCCAGCAGTCCCCACCTGACACATAGCAATCAGCCCCAGCATTTT,CASSPHLTHSNQPQHF
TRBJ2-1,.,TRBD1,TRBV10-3,TGTGCCATCAGAAGCACGGGACAGGGTACTAATGAGCAGTTCTTC,CAIRSTGQGTNEQFF
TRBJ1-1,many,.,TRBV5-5,TGTGCCAGCAGCCAGAACAAGGTCGCCAAAGCTTTCTTT,CASSQNKVAKAFF
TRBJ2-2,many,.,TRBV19,TGTGCCAGTAGTATCCGTGTCGTTCAGGGGGAGCTGTTTTTT,CASSIRVVQGELFF
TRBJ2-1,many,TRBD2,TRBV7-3,TGTGCCAGCAGCTCGGGACTAGCGGGAGGGGAGCAGTTCTTC,CASSSGLAGGEQFF
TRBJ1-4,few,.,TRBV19,TGTGCCAGTACGGCACAAACTATCGCAACTAATGAAAAACTGTTTTTT,CASTAQTIATNEKLFF
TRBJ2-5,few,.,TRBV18,TGTGCCAGCTCACTTGAGGGCGTAAAGACCCAGTACTTC,CASSLEGVKTQYF
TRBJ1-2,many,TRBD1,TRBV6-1,TGTGCCAGCAGTGAAGACGGAGGGGGCCGAGGCTACACCTTC,CASSEDGGGRGYTF
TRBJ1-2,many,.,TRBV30,TGTGCCTGGAGACTACAGTCCCGAGGGGTTGGCTACACCTTC,CAWRLQSRGVGYTF
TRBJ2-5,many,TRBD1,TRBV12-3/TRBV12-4,TGTGCCAGCAGTTTCACCGGGACAGCCCAAGAGACCCAGTACTTC,CASSFTGTAQETQYF
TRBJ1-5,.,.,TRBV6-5,TGTGCCAGCAGCACACAGGGAGGCAATCAGCCCCAGCATTTT,CASSTQGGNQPQHF
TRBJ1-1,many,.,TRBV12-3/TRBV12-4,TGTGCCAGCAGAAGCAGGGTTAACACTGAAGCTTTCTTT,CASRSRVNTEAFF
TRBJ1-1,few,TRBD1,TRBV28,TGTGCCAGCAGCCAGGGGGCTATGAACACTGAAGCTTTCTTT,CASSQGAMNTEAFF
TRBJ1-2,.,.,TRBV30,TGTGCCTGGAGCCCCCAGGAAAACTATGGCTACACCTTC,CAWSPQENYGYTF
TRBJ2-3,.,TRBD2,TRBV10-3,TGTGCCATCAGCACCAGTCCCGGACTAGCGGGAGGGGGTGCGGATACGCAGTATTTT,CAISTSPGLAGGGADTQYF
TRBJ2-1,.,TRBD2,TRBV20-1,TGCAGTGCTAGGAGGACTAGCGGGAGGGTTGAGCAGTTCTTC,CSARRTSGRVEQFF
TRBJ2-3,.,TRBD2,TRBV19,TGTGCCAGTAACTTAGCGGGAGGCAAAGGAGATACGCAGTATTTT,CASNLAGGKGDTQYF
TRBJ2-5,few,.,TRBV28,TGTGCCAGCAGTGGGGAGGTCCAAGAGACCCAGTACTTC,CASSGEVQETQYF
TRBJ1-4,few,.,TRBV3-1,TGTGCCAGCAGCGTCTCCCATGAAAAACTGTTTTTT,CASSVSHEKLFF
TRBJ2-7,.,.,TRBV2,TGTGCCAGCCTCACCGCCTACGAGCAGTACTTC,CASLTAYEQYF
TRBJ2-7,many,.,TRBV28,TGTGCCAGCAGATCCTCCTCAGGCGGGCAGTACTTC,CASRSSSGGQYF
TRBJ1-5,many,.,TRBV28,TGTGCCAGCAGGCGTGATAGCAATCAGCCCCAGCATTTT,CASRRDSNQPQHF
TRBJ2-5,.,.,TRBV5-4,TGTGCCAGCAGCACCCCCGGGTCGGTCCGCAGCCAAGAGACCCAGTACTTC,CASSTPGSVRSQETQYF
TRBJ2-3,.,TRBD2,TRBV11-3,TGTGCCAGCAGCTTAGGGGTAGCGGGAGAAAGCACAGATACGCAGTATTTT,CASSLGVAGESTDTQYF
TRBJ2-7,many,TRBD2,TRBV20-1,TGCAGTGCTCATTCTACTAGCGGCTACGAGCAGTACTTC,CSAHSTSGYEQYF
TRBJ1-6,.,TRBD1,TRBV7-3,TGTGCCAGCAGCTTAACCCCCCCGGGAGGGGGCAATAATTCACCCCTCCACTTT,CASSLTPPGGGNNSPLHF
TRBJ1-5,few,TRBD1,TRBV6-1,TGTGCCAGCAGAGAACAGGGGGCGCGCAATCAGCCCCAGCATTTT,CASREQGARNQPQHF
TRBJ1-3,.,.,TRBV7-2,TGTGCCAGCAGCCCAGGAGGGGGGCTTGGAAACACCATATATTTT,CASSPGGGLGNTIYF
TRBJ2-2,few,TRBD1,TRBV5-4,TGTGCCAGCAGCTGGGACAGGGGTGTACGGGAGCTGTTTTTT,CASSWDRGVRELFF
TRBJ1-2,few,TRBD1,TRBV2,TGTGCCAGCAGAGCAGGGGGAAACTATGGCTACACCTTC,CASRAGGNYGYTF
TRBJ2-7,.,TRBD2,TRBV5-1,TGCGCCAGCAGCTACCTTGTCCCGGGACTAGCGGAGAAGAACGAGCAGTACTTC,CASSYLVPGLAEKNEQYF
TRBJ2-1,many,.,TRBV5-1,TGCGCCAGCAGCCCCCGGGACTACAATGAGCAGTTCTTC,CASSPRDYNEQFF
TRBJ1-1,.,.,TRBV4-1,TGCGCCAGCAGCCGTTCAGGAGAAGCTTTCTTT,CASSRSGEAFF
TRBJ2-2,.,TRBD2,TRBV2,TGTGCCAGCATTCGGGGAGGGAGGAGCACCGGGGAGCTGTTTTTT,CASIRGGRSTGELFF
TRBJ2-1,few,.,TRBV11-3,TGTGCCAGCAGCTTAGATTGGGGCAATGAGCAGTTCTTC,CASSLDWGNEQFF
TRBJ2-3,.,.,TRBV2,TGTGCCAGCAGTGTAATGGGGGCAGATACGCAGTATTTT,CASSVMGADTQYF
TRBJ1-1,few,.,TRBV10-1,TGCGCCAGCAGTGGGAGGGGCCGCTTTATGAACACTGAAGCTTTCTTT,CASSGRGRFMNTEAFF
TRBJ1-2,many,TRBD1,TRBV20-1,TGCAGTGCTAGAGAGGGGACAGGGGAAGGCTACACCTTC,CSAREGTGEGYTF